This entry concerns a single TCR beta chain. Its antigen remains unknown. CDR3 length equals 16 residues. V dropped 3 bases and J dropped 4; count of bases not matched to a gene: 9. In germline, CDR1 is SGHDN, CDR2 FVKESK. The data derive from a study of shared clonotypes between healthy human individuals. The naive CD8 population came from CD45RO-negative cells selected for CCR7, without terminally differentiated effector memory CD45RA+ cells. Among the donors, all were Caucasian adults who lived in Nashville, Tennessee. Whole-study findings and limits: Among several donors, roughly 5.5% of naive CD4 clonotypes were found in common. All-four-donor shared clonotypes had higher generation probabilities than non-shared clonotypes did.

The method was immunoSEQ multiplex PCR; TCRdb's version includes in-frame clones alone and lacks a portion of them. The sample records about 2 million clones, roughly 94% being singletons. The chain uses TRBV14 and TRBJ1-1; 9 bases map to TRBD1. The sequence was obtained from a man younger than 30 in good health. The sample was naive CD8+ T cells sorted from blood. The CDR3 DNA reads TGTGCCAGCAGCCACGCAGTCGGACAGGGGACCACTGAAGCTTTCTTT. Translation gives CASSHAVGQGTTEAFF. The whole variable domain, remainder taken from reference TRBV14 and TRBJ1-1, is EAGVTQFPSHSVIEKGQTVTLRCDPISGHDNLYWYRRVMGKEIKFLLHFVKESKQDESGMPNNRFLAERTGGTYSTLKVQPAELEDSGVYFCASSHAVGQGTTEAFFGQGTRLTVV.